This is a list of T cell receptor beta chains from one sample in a study of cytomegalovirus exposure and HLA in healthy donors. Sequencing was performed with immunoSEQ multiplex PCR; in TCRdb, only in-frame clones are kept and a portion is missing. The sample has 85,000 to 100,000 clones, approximately 86% seen once; the top ten hold approximately 10%. The sample was PBMCs. The receptors shown here come from a man aged 25-45 years in good health and CMV-seropositive. Both conserved end residues are part of each CDR3. Each record gives: clone size, J gene, V gene, D gene, CDR3 protein, CDR3 DNA. D genes are given only for firm matches. Rows give clone size only sometimes, using once, few, many, or a class for an expanded clone.

clone_size: -
j_call: TRBJ1-3
v_call: TRBV19
d_call: -
cdr3_aa: CASPGGNKAGNTIYF
cdr3_nt: TGTGCCAGTCCGGGGGGAAATAAGGCTGGAAACACCATATATTTT

clone_size: once
j_call: TRBJ2-7
v_call: TRBV15
d_call: -
cdr3_aa: CATSPRGYQPYEQYF
cdr3_nt: TGTGCCACCAGCCCTCGCGGATACCAACCCTACGAGCAGTACTTC

clone_size: -
j_call: TRBJ2-2
v_call: TRBV15
d_call: TRBD2
cdr3_aa: CATSRDRGTTQNTGELFF
cdr3_nt: TGTGCCACCAGCAGAGATCGTGGGACTACACAGAACACCGGGGAGCTGTTTTTT

clone_size: few
j_call: TRBJ1-1
v_call: TRBV10-3
d_call: -
cdr3_aa: CAISESGGGTEAFF
cdr3_nt: TGTGCCATCAGTGAGTCAGGGGGGGGCACTGAAGCTTTCTTT

clone_size: -
j_call: TRBJ2-6
v_call: TRBV5-4
d_call: TRBD1
cdr3_aa: CASSKGQGAPSSGANVLTF
cdr3_nt: TGTGCCAGCAGCAAGGGACAGGGGGCTCCGAGCTCTGGGGCCAACGTCCTGACTTTC

clone_size: -
j_call: TRBJ2-6
v_call: TRBV5-4
d_call: TRBD1
cdr3_aa: CASSLPGQGLSGANVLTF
cdr3_nt: TGTGCCAGCAGCTTGCCGGGACAGGGTTTATCTGGGGCCAACGTCCTGACTTTC

clone_size: -
j_call: TRBJ1-1
v_call: TRBV5-1
d_call: -
cdr3_aa: CASSLTGDTEAFF
cdr3_nt: TGCGCCAGCAGCTTGACCGGGGACACTGAAGCTTTCTTT

clone_size: -
j_call: TRBJ2-7
v_call: TRBV19
d_call: TRBD2
cdr3_aa: CASSIRGLAGEQYF
cdr3_nt: TGTGCCAGTAGTATCCGGGGACTAGCGGGGGAGCAGTACTTC

clone_size: -
j_call: TRBJ2-3
v_call: TRBV19
d_call: TRBD2
cdr3_aa: CAGPSGEIPDTQYF
cdr3_nt: TGTGCCGGGCCTAGCGGAGAAATACCAGATACGCAGTATTTT

clone_size: -
j_call: TRBJ2-1
v_call: TRBV27
d_call: TRBD1
cdr3_aa: CASSTTGEAYNEQFF
cdr3_nt: TGTGCCAGCAGTACCACAGGGGAAGCCTACAATGAGCAGTTCTTC

clone_size: -
j_call: TRBJ1-2
v_call: TRBV28
d_call: -
cdr3_aa: CASTRTEGYTF
cdr3_nt: TGTGCCAGCACTCGGACAGAAGGCTACACCTTC

clone_size: -
j_call: TRBJ2-1
v_call: TRBV10-3
d_call: TRBD1
cdr3_aa: CAISGTGVNNEQFF
cdr3_nt: TGTGCCATCAGTGGGACAGGGGTAAACAATGAGCAGTTCTTC

clone_size: -
j_call: TRBJ2-7
v_call: TRBV27
d_call: TRBD1
cdr3_aa: CASSLGTGESHEQYF
cdr3_nt: TGTGCCAGCAGTTTGGGGACAGGGGAGTCCCACGAGCAGTACTTC

clone_size: -
j_call: TRBJ2-5
v_call: TRBV28
d_call: TRBD2
cdr3_aa: CASRRPLAGGGETQYF
cdr3_nt: TGTGCCAGCAGGCGCCCTTTAGCGGGAGGTGGCGAGACCCAGTACTTC

clone_size: -
j_call: TRBJ2-1
v_call: TRBV5-4
d_call: -
cdr3_aa: CASSFNRMNYNEQFF
cdr3_nt: TGTGCCAGCAGCTTTAACAGGATGAACTACAATGAGCAGTTCTTC

clone_size: -
j_call: TRBJ1-2
v_call: TRBV29-1
d_call: TRBD1
cdr3_aa: CSVERGGGYGYTF
cdr3_nt: TGCAGCGTTGAAAGAGGGGGCGGCTATGGCTACACCTTC

clone_size: -
j_call: TRBJ2-1
v_call: TRBV5-8
d_call: TRBD2
cdr3_aa: CASSTKPPRGGLYYNEQFF
cdr3_nt: TGTGCCAGCAGCACGAAACCCCCTCGGGGGGGCTTATACTACAATGAGCAGTTCTTC

clone_size: -
j_call: TRBJ2-5
v_call: TRBV7-7
d_call: TRBD2
cdr3_aa: CASSLGLAGLGTQYF
cdr3_nt: TGTGCTAGCAGCTTGGGACTAGCGGGATTGGGGACCCAGTACTTC

clone_size: -
j_call: TRBJ1-3
v_call: TRBV30
d_call: -
cdr3_aa: CAWMSRQGNPSGNTIYF
cdr3_nt: TGTGCCTGGATGTCTAGGCAGGGCAATCCCTCTGGAAACACCATATATTTT

clone_size: once
j_call: TRBJ2-1
v_call: TRBV11-3
d_call: -
cdr3_aa: CASSLVRSGNEQFF
cdr3_nt: TGTGCCAGCAGCTTAGTGCGTTCCGGCAATGAGCAGTTCTTC

clone_size: few
j_call: TRBJ1-5
v_call: TRBV7-9
d_call: -
cdr3_aa: CASSYEGINQPQHF
cdr3_nt: TGTGCCAGCAGCTACGAGGGCATTAATCAGCCCCAGCATTTT

clone_size: few
j_call: TRBJ1-5
v_call: TRBV28
d_call: -
cdr3_aa: CASSTGHSNQPQHF
cdr3_nt: TGTGCCAGCTCGACAGGCCATAGCAATCAGCCCCAGCATTTT

clone_size: -
j_call: TRBJ2-5
v_call: TRBV4-1
d_call: TRBD1
cdr3_aa: CASSQGQGVGETQYF
cdr3_nt: TGCGCCAGCAGCCAGGGACAGGGGGTCGGGGAGACCCAGTACTTC

clone_size: -
j_call: TRBJ2-7
v_call: TRBV18
d_call: -
cdr3_aa: CASSPRRGEQYF
cdr3_nt: TGTGCCAGCTCACCACGGCGAGGGGAGCAGTACTTC

clone_size: -
j_call: TRBJ2-7
v_call: TRBV5-1
d_call: TRBD2
cdr3_aa: CASSLGRGGAEYEQYF
cdr3_nt: TGCGCCAGCAGCTTAGGGCGGGGGGGCGCGGAATACGAGCAGTACTTC

clone_size: once
j_call: TRBJ2-3
v_call: TRBV5-1
d_call: TRBD1
cdr3_aa: CASSLGQGFSDTQYF
cdr3_nt: TGCGCCAGCAGCTTAGGACAGGGGTTTTCAGATACGCAGTATTTT

clone_size: -
j_call: TRBJ2-1
v_call: TRBV6-1
d_call: TRBD2
cdr3_aa: CASSDLAGSYNEQFF
cdr3_nt: TGTGCCAGCAGTGACCTAGCGGGGTCCTACAATGAGCAGTTCTTC

clone_size: -
j_call: TRBJ2-1
v_call: TRBV2
d_call: -
cdr3_aa: CASSGAGRDRGNEQFF
cdr3_nt: TGTGCCAGCAGTGGAGCTGGGCGGGATAGAGGCAATGAGCAGTTCTTC

clone_size: -
j_call: TRBJ2-1
v_call: TRBV28
d_call: -
cdr3_aa: CASSLMRSSPEQFF
cdr3_nt: TGTGCCAGCAGTTTAATGCGGTCTTCCCCCGAGCAGTTCTTC